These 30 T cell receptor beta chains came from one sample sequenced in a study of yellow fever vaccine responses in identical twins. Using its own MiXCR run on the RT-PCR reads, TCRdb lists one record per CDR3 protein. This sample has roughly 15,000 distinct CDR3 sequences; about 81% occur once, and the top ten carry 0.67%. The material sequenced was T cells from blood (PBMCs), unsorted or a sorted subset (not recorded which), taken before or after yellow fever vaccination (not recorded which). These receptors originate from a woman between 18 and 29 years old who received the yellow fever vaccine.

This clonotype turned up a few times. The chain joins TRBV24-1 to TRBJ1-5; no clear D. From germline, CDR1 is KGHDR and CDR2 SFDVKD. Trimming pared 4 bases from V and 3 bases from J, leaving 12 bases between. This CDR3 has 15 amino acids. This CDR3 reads CATSEKTTDNQPQHF. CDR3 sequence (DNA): TGTGCCACCAGTGAAAAAACGACTGACAATCAGCCCCAGCATTTT.

The CDR3 loop is CASSSPTGTGFGGGYTF. The CDR3 nucleotides are TGTGCCAGCAGCTCCCCAACCGGGACAGGGTTTGGTGGTGGCTACACCTTC. The J gene is TRBJ1-2, the V gene TRBV28; 9 bases are a match to TRBD1. The germline V gene encodes CDR1 MDHEN and CDR2 SYDVKM. V shed 6 bases and J 7 bases; nucleotides not matched to a gene: 18. The CDR3 runs 17 residues.

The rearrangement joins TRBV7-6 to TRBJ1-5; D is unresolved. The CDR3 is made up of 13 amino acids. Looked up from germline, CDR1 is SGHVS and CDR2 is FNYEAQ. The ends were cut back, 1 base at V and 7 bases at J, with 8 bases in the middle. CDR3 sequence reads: CASSLGGPQPQHF. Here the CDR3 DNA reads TGTGCCAGCAGCTTAGGAGGCCCCCAGCCCCAGCATTTT.

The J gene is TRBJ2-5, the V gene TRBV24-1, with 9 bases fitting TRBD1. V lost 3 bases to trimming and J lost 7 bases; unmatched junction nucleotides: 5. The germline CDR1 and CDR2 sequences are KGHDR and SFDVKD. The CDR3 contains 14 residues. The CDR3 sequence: CATSDPGTGLTQYF. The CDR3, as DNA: TGTGCCACCAGTGATCCCGGGACAGGGCTGACCCAGTACTTC.

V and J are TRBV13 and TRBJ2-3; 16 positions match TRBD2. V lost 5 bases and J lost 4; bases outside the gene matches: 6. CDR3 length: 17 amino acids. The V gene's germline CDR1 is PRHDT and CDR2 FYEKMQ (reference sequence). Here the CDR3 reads CASSHAGTSGGADTQYF. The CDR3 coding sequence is TGTGCCAGCAGCCACGCCGGGACTAGCGGGGGGGCAGATACGCAGTATTTT.

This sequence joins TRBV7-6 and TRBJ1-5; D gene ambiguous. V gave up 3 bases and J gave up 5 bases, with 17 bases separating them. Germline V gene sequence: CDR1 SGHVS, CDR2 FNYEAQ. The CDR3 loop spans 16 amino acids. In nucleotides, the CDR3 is TGTGCCAGCAGCTTTAAAGGGTTAGTCCAAGATCAGCCCCAGCATTTT. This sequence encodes CASSFKGLVQDQPQHF.

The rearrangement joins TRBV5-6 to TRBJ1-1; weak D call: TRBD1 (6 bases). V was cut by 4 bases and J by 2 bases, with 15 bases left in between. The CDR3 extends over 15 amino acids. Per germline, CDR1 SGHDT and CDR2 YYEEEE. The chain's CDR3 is CASSQSDRINTEAFF. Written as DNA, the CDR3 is TGTGCCAGCAGCCAGTCCGACAGGATCAACACTGAAGCTTTCTTT.

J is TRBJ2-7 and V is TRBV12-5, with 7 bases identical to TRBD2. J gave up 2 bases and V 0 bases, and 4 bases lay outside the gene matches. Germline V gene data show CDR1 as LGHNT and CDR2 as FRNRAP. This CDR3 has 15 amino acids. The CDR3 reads CASGLVSSGAYEQYF. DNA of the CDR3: TGTGCTAGTGGTTTGGTGTCCAGCGGGGCCTACGAGCAGTACTTC.

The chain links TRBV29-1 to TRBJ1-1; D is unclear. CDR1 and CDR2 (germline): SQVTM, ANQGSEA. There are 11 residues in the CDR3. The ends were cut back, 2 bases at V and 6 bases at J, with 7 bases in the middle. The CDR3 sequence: CSVEPGAEAFF. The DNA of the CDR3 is TGCAGCGTTGAACCCGGAGCTGAAGCTTTCTTT.

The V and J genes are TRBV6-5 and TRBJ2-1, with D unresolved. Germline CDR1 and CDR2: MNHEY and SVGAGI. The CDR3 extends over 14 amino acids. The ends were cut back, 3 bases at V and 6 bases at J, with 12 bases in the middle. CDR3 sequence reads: CASSYGILSNEQFF. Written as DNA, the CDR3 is TGTGCCAGCAGTTATGGGATCCTATCCAATGAGCAGTTCTTC.

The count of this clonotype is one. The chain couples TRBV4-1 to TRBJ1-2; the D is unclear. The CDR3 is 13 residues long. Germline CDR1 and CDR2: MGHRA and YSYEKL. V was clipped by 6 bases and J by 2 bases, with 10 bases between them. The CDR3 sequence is CASSSGTNYGYTF. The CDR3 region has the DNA TGCGCCAGCAGTTCGGGCACCAACTATGGCTACACCTTC.

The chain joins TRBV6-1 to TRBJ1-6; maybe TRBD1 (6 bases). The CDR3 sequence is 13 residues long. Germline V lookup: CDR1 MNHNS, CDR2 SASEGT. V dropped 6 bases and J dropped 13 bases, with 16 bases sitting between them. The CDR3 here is CASSPSGHLPLHF. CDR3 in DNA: TGTGCCAGCAGCCCCTCGGGACACCTCCCCCTCCACTTT.

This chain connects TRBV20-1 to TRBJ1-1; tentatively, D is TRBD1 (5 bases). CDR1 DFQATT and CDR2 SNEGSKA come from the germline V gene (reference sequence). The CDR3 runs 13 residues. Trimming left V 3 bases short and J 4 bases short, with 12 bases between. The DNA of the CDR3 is TGCAGTGCTAGTGACAGTTTCCCCACTGAAGCTTTCTTT. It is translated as CSASDSFPTEAFF.

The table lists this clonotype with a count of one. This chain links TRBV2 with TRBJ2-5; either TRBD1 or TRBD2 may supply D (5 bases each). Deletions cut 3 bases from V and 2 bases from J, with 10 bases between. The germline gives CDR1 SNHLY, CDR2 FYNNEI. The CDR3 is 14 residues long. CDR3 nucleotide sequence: TGTGCCAGCAGTGACCCGGGACGTCAAGAGACCCAGTACTTC. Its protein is CASSDPGRQETQYF.

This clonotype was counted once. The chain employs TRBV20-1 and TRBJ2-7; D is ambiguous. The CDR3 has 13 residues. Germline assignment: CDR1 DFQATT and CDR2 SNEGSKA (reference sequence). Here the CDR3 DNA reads TGCAGATGTAGTAACACCTACTCCTACGAGCAGTACTTC. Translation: CRCSNTYSYEQYF.

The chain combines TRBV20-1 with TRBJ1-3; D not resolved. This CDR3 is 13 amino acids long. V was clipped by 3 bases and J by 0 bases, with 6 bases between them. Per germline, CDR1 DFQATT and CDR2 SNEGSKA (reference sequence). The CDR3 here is CSARTFSGNTIYF. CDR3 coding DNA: TGCAGTGCTAGGACTTTCTCTGGAAACACCATATATTTT.

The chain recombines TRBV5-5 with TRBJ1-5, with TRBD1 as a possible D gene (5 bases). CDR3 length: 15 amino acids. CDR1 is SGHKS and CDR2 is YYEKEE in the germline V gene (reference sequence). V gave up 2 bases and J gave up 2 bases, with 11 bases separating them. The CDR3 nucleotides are TGTGCCAGCAGCTTAAGGGACCAGGGCAATCAGCCCCAGCATTTT. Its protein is CASSLRDQGNQPQHF.

CDR3 protein: CASTFTRGPDTEAFF. The CDR3 coding sequence is TGTGCCAGCACCTTTACCAGGGGGCCGGACACTGAAGCTTTCTTT. V and J are TRBV7-9 and TRBJ1-1, with TRBD1 identical over 8 bases. V was clipped by 7 bases and J by 3 bases; unmatched bases: 10. The length of the CDR3 is 15 residues. Per germline, CDR1 SEHNR and CDR2 FQNEAQ (reference sequence).

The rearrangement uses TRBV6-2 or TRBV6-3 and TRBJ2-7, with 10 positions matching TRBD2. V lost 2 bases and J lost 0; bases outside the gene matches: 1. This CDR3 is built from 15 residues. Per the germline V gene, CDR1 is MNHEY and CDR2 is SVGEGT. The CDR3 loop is CASSYASGGSYEQYV. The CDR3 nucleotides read TGTGCCAGCAGTTACGCTAGCGGGGGCTCCTACGAGCAGTACGTC.

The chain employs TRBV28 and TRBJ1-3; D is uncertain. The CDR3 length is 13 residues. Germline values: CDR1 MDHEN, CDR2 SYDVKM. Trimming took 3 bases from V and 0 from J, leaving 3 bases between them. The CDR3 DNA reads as TGTGCCAGCAGTTTCCTCTCTGGAAACACCATATATTTT. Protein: CASSFLSGNTIYF.

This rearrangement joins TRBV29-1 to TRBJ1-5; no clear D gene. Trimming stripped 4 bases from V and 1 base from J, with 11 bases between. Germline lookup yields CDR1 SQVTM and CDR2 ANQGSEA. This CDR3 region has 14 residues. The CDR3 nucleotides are TGCAGCGTTGGTAAGGGCGGGAGCAATCAGCCCCAGCATTTT. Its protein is CSVGKGGSNQPQHF.

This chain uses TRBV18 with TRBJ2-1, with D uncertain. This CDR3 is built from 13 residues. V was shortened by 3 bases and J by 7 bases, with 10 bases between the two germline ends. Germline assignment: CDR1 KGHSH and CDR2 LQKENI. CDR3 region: CASSPVHVNEQFF. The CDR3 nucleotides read TGTGCCAGCTCACCCGTACATGTGAATGAGCAGTTCTTC. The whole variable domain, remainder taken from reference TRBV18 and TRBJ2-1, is NAGVMQNPRHLVRRRGQEARLRCSPMKGHSHVYWYRQLPEEGLKFMVYLQKENIIDESGMPKERFSAEFPKEGPSILRIQQVVRGDSAAYFCASSPVHVNEQFFGPGTRLTVL.

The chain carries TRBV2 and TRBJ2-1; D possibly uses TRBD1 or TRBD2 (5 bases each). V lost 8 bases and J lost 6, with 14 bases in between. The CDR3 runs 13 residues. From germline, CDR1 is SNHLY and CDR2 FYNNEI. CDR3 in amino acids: CASARGLGNEQFF. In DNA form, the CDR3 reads TGTGCCAGCGCGAGGGGATTGGGCAATGAGCAGTTCTTC.

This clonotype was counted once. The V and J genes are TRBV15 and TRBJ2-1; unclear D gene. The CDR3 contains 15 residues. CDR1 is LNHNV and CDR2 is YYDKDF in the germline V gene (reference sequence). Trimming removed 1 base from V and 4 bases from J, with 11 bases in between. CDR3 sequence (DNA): TGTGCCACCAGCAGAGCAACGGAACGGTACAATGAGCAGTTCTTC. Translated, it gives CATSRATERYNEQFF.

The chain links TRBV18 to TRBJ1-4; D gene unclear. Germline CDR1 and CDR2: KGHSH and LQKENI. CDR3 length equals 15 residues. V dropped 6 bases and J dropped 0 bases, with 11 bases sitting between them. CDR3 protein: CASSMRPATNEKLFF. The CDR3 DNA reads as TGTGCCAGCTCGATGAGACCAGCAACTAATGAAAAACTGTTTTTT.

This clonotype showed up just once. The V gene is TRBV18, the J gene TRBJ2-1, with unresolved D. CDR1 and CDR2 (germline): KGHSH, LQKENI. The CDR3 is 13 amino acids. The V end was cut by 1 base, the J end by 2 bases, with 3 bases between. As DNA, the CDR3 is TGTGCCAGCTCACCACACACCTACAATGAGCAGTTCTTC. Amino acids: CASSPHTYNEQFF.

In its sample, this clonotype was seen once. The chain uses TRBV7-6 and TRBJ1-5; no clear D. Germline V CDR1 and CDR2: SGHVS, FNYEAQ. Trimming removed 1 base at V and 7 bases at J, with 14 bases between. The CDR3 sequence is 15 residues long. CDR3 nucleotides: TGTGCCAGCAGCTTAGAGTCCCGGCCTAGCCAGCCCCAGCATTTT. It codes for CASSLESRPSQPQHF.

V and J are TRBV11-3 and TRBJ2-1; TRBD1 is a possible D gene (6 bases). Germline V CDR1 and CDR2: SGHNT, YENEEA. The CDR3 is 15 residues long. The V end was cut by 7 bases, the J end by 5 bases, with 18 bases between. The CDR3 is CASTSMGQGHNEQFF. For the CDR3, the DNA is TGTGCCAGCACCTCAATGGGCCAGGGGCACAATGAGCAGTTCTTC.

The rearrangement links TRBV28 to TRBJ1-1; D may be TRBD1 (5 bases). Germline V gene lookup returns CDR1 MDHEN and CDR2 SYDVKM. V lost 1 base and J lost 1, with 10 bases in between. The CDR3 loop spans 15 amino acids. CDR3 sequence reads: CASSLYSTGNTEAFF. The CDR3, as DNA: TGTGCCAGCAGTTTATACTCCACAGGGAACACTGAAGCTTTCTTT.

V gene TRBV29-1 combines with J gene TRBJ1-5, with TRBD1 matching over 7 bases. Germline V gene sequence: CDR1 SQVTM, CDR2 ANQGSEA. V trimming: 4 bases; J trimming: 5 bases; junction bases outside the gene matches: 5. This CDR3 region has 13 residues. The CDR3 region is CSVVDRVDQPQHF. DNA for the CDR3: TGCAGCGTTGTTGACAGGGTGGATCAGCCCCAGCATTTT.